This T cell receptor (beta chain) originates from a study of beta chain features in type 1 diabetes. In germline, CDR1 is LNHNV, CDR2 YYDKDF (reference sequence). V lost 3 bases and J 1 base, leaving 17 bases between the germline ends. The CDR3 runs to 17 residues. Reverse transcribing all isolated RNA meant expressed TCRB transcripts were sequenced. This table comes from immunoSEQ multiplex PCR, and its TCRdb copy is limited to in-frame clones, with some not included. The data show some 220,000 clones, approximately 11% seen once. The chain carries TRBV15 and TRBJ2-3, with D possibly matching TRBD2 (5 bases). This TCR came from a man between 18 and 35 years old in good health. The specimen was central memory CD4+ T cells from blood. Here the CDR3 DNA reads TGTGCCACCAGCAGTCCCCCGGGGAGCGGACGCACAGATACGCAGTATTTT. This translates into CATSSPPGSGRTDTQYF. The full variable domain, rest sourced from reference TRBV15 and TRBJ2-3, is DAMVIQNPRYQVTQFGKPVTLSCSQTLNHNVMYWYQQKSSQAPKLLFHYYDKDFNNEADTPDNFQSRRPNTSFCFLDIRSPGLGDTAMYLCATSSPPGSGRTDTQYFGPGTRLTVL.